Presented here are 4 T cell receptor beta chains from one specimen sequenced in a study of blood T cell repertoires in COVID-19. Only in-frame clones appear in the TCRdb table, and some are missing; sequencing was by immunoSEQ multiplex PCR. In the table there are around 140,000 clones, approximately 80% of which are singletons. The sequencing input was peripheral blood. Receptors were obtained from a woman at least 80 years old with active or convalescent COVID-19.

The V gene is TRBV2, the J gene TRBJ1-4; D remains ambiguous. The CDR3 runs 15 residues. Trimming shortened V by 5 bases and J by 10 bases, and 20 bases separated the two germline ends. Germline V gene lookup returns CDR1 SNHLY and CDR2 FYNNEI. The CDR3: CASSQPTSNRGKLFF. The CDR3 DNA is TGTGCCAGCAGTCAGCCCACTTCCAATAGAGGAAAACTGTTTTTT.

The chain carries TRBV11-2 and TRBJ2-3; D is perhaps TRBD2 (6 bases). With 5 bases removed from V and 3 bases from J, the gap between germline ends came to 12 bases. CDR1 is SGHAT, CDR2 FQNNGV, per germline. CDR3 length: 14 residues. CDR3 sequence (DNA): TGTGCCAGCAGCCCGGGACTGCTAACAGATACGCAGTATTTT. The encoded protein is CASSPGLLTDTQYF.

The sample holds a few counts of this clone. The V gene is TRBV2, the J gene TRBJ2-7; D is possibly TRBD2 (6 bases). The CDR3 is made up of 15 amino acids. In germline, CDR1 is SNHLY, CDR2 FYNNEI. With 9 bases removed from V and 7 bases from J, the gap between germline ends came to 25 bases. As DNA, the CDR3 is TGTGCCAGACGGGGGTACGGGGGTTCGCTAGGGGAGCAGTACTTC. This translates into CARRGYGGSLGEQYF.

J is TRBJ2-1 and V is TRBV4-3; 11 bases are shared with TRBD2. The CDR3 spans 16 residues. Germline V CDR1 and CDR2: LGHNA, YSLEER. V was clipped by 0 bases and J by 7 bases; unmatched bases: 5. The CDR3 reads CASSQDSGGGTNEQFF. For the CDR3, the DNA is TGCGCCAGCAGCCAAGATAGCGGGGGGGGGACGAATGAGCAGTTCTTC.